This T cell receptor beta chain was captured by sequencing in a study of T cell changes during pregnancy in multiple sclerosis (dated by TCRdb to the late 2010s). Study-level background: The study examined how the T cell repertoire changed over the course of pregnancy in women with multiple sclerosis.

According to the germline V gene, CDR1 reads SGHRS and CDR2 reads YFSETQ. The CDR3 goes from the cysteine to the phenylalanine over 14 residues. This entry keeps only the CDR3 DNA: 42 bases, framed from base 1. V lost 4 bases and J lost 1 base, and the count of bases not matched to a germline gene is 2. Remarks on this clone: Its target antigen remains unknown. No base-level quality is on record; no much larger clone is a single base apart.

Libraries were built with the immunoSEQ multiplex PCR assay. This is the immuneACCESS table as TCRdb keeps it, with only in-frame sequences that have V and J called. A part of the clones is gone; compared with another copy, unresolved V genes explain less than half, and the rest is unexplained. Recorded for this sample are 43,000 or so clones; roughly 90% of them occurred a single time. Of the sample, approximately 1.4% is held by the ten largest clones. The source material was PBMCs (not recorded whether the cells were cultured). The receptor was isolated from a female donor with multiple sclerosis, enrolled in a pregnancy study. Here the chain combines TRBV5-1 and TRBJ2-1, and TRBD1 aligns with 7 junction nucleotides. Here is the DNA: TGCGCCAGCAGCCCGGGACAGTCCTACAATGAGCAGTTCTTC. Translated, it reads CASSPGQSYNEQFF.